The T cell receptor beta chain under discussion was sequenced for a study of blood T cell repertoires in COVID-19 (TCRdb year 2020). Study-level background: The collaborator samples originated in the United States, Italy and Spain and spanned the acute and convalescent phases of COVID-19. Deeply sampled blood TCRbeta repertoires from subjects exposed to, actively infected with, or recovered from COVID-19 were included in the dataset. A de-identified subject ID, COVID-19 status, age in years and sex were almost always included in the sample metadata. Samples came from the ongoing ImmuneRACE study (first 160 participants) plus 1,254 subjects from 6 global collaborators. The repertoires were released in a freely available public database intended as a resource for research on the immune response to SARS-CoV-2. Where available, HLA class I and class II types were taken from metadata supplied by the sample provider and were not determined by assay-based typing. The material from the prospective study consisted of cDNA or gDNA derived from T cells, B-cell-depleted T cells, or PBMCs.

General study outcomes and caveats: Clinical and demographic metadata were provided uncurated, with the amount varying by source and participant.

Each collaborating institution followed its own protocols to collect whole blood in K2EDTA tubes. For TCRbeta analysis, collaborators shipped samples in one of three forms: frozen whole blood, isolated PBMCs, or DNA extracted from either of those sample types. Via the germline V gene (reference sequence), CDR1 is SGHNT and CDR2 YYREEE. V and J lose 1 base and 0 bases, and a span of 8 bases separates them. The CDR3 starts with the cysteine, ends with the phenylalanine, and has 15 residues. The retained sequence is limited to the CDR3, 45 bases, with the frame set at the first base. On this clone: The specificity of this receptor is unknown. No per-base quality is available; no much larger clone lies one base away.

TCRbeta CDR3 regions were amplified from genomic DNA using the immunoSEQ Assay, a bias-controlled multiplex PCR. Concerning the study's data processing: The number of nucleated cells in each sample was estimated by amplification of reference gene primers within the assay. To quantify the absolute abundance of each unique TCRbeta CDR3 rearrangement, sequence reads were collapsed and filtered. For each sample, productive Simpson clonality was calculated as the square root of Simpson's diversity index across productive rearrangements. Imported from immuneACCESS, the table was reduced by TCRdb to in-frame sequences with V and J called. These copies leave out some clones; in studies compared against another copy, an unresolved V gene accounts for under half, and the cause of the remainder is not known. Clone size and the V and J calls come from that table; the DNA yielded D and trimming. The sample has 40,000 to 55,000 clones on record, less than 90% of them singletons. About 29% of the sample goes to the ten largest clones.

The sequence derives from a human donor in a cohort sampled during active COVID-19. This chain is built from TRBV5-4 and TRBJ1-5, with the D gene not clear enough to name. Material: peripheral blood. In nucleotide form, the sequence is TGTGCCAGCAGCTTGATAGCCTTTAGCAATCAGCCCCAGCATTTT. This translates into CASSLIAFSNQPQHF.